These 17 T cell receptor beta chains came from one sample sequenced in a study of blood T cell repertoires in COVID-19. TCRdb's copy holds only in-frame clones and misses some; the assay was immunoSEQ multiplex PCR. The sample includes fewer than 250,000 clones, roughly 85% of them seen just once. Sequenced: PBMCs or T cells enriched from blood (not recorded which). The receptors were sampled from a woman between 45 and 65 years old who had been exposed to COVID-19.

This clone has a single count. The CDR3 spells CSVPGQGTGELFF. As DNA, the CDR3 is TGCAGCGTCCCGGGACAGGGGACCGGGGAGCTGTTTTTT. The rearrangement joins TRBV29-1 to TRBJ2-2; TRBD1 matches at 10 bases. The CDR3 sequence is 13 residues long. Germline loops: CDR1 SQVTM, CDR2 ANQGSEA. Losses at the gene ends were 6 bases for V and 5 bases for J; bases not matched to a gene: 3.

The chain recombines TRBV25-1 with TRBJ2-5; TRBD2 might be the D (5 bases). V lost 4 bases and J lost 3, with 12 bases in between. The CDR3 totals 14 residues. The germline CDR1 and CDR2 sequences are MGHDK and SYGVNS. CDR3 residues: CASSGRGFKETQYF. In DNA form, the CDR3 reads TGTGCCAGCAGTGGACGGGGATTTAAAGAGACCCAGTACTTC.

The chain is built from TRBV5-1 and TRBJ2-3; 9 bases are a match to TRBD2. The CDR3 is 14 amino acids. The germline CDR1 and CDR2 sequences are SGHRS and YFSETQ. J was trimmed by 6 bases and V by 9 bases; bases with no gene match: 11. The CDR3 loop is CATTSGPSFDTQYF. CDR3 sequence (DNA): TGCGCCACCACTAGCGGGCCGTCCTTCGATACGCAGTATTTT. Complete variable domain (other parts from reference TRBV5-1 and TRBJ2-3): KAGVTQTPRYLIKTRGQQVTLSCSPISGHRSVSWYQQTPGQGLQFLFEYFSETQRNKGNFPGRFSGRQFSNSRSEMNVSTLELGDSALYLCATTSGPSFDTQYFGPGTRLTVL.

This chain connects TRBV18 to TRBJ1-1, with a possible D match to TRBD1 (5 bases). Trimming took 3 bases from V and 3 from J, leaving 8 bases between them. This CDR3 spans 13 amino acids. Germline V gene lookup returns CDR1 KGHSH and CDR2 LQKENI. The CDR3 spells CASSPTRDTEAFF. The CDR3 coding sequence is TGTGCCAGCTCACCGACCAGGGACACTGAAGCTTTCTTT. Drawing the rest from reference TRBV18 and TRBJ1-1, the complete variable domain is NAGVMQNPRHLVRRRGQEARLRCSPMKGHSHVYWYRQLPEEGLKFMVYLQKENIIDESGMPKERFSAEFPKEGPSILRIQQVVRGDSAAYFCASSPTRDTEAFFGQGTRLTVV.

The chain carries TRBV18 and TRBJ1-6; 7 bases align to TRBD1. The CDR3 extends over 18 amino acids. Germline V gene sequence: CDR1 KGHSH, CDR2 LQKENI. V shed 2 bases, J shed 10 bases, and the junction held 17 bases outside the gene matches. Here the CDR3 DNA reads TGTGCCAGCTCACCAATAACCCCAACGGGGGCAGGGGGGTCACCCCTCCACTTT. It codes for CASSPITPTGAGGSPLHF.

This sequence joins TRBV18 and TRBJ1-6; 11 bases map to TRBD1. The germline V gene has CDR1 KGHSH and CDR2 LQKENI. V shed 5 bases, J shed 5 bases, and the junction held 8 bases outside the gene matches. CDR3 length: 17 amino acids. DNA for the CDR3: TGTGCCAGCTCAGCCCGGACAGGGGGCTCTAATAATTCACCCCTCCACTTT. It translates to CASSARTGGSNNSPLHF.

The chain is built from TRBV27 and TRBJ2-5, with 8 bases identical to TRBD1. V shed 1 base and J 3 bases; nucleotides not matched to a gene: 7. CDR1 is MNHEY and CDR2 is SMNVEV in the germline V gene (reference sequence). CDR3 length: 16 amino acids. Written as DNA, the CDR3 is TGTGCCAGCAGTTTATTTCTGGGACAGGTCAAAGAGACCCAGTACTTC. Translated: CASSLFLGQVKETQYF.

The chain is built from TRBV18 and TRBJ2-3; 7 bases fit TRBD2. The CDR3 contains 16 residues. The germline V gene has CDR1 KGHSH and CDR2 LQKENI. The V and J ends lost 1 base and 3 bases, in that order; junction bases with no gene match: 7. The CDR3 nucleotides read TGTGCCAGCTCACCACGAGAGGGAGGGAGGACAGATACGCAGTATTTT. Its translation: CASSPREGGRTDTQYF.

The rearrangement uses TRBV6-5 and TRBJ1-2; 7 nucleotides agree with TRBD1. The CDR3 contains 14 residues. CDR1 is MNHEY and CDR2 is SVGAGI in the germline V gene. Trimming at V came to 6 bases and at J to 7 bases, leaving 11 bases not matched to a gene. In nucleotides, the CDR3 is TGTGCCAGCAGCCCGACAGGGAAGGGCGGTGGCTACACCTTC. It yields the protein CASSPTGKGGGYTF.

This clone was seen more than once but under ten times. This chain connects TRBV2 to TRBJ2-7; D possibly corresponds to TRBD2 (5 bases). Germline CDR1 SNHLY, CDR2 FYNNEI. This CDR3 is built from 12 residues. V was cut by 5 bases and J by 1 base, with 6 bases left in between. CDR3 residues: CASSRGSYEQYF. CDR3 nucleotide sequence: TGTGCCAGCAGTCGGGGTTCCTACGAGCAGTACTTC.

The gene calls are TRBV11-2 and TRBJ1-1, with D unclear. CDR1 is SGHAT and CDR2 is FQNNGV in the germline V gene. Trimming stripped 1 base from V and 1 base from J, with 7 bases between. This CDR3 comprises 14 residues. This CDR3 is CASSLALGNTEAFF. In nucleotides, the CDR3 is TGTGCCAGCAGCTTAGCGCTCGGGAACACTGAAGCTTTCTTT.

The table lists this clone with a count of one. The V gene is TRBV5-6, the J gene TRBJ2-3, with D perhaps matching TRBD2 (7 bases). In germline, CDR1 is SGHDT, CDR2 YYEEEE. The CDR3 covers 14 residues. V dropped 4 bases and J dropped 3 bases, with 12 bases sitting between them. Written as DNA, the CDR3 is TGTGCCAGCAGCACCGGGGGGCCTACAGATACGCAGTATTTT. This codes for CASSTGGPTDTQYF.

The CDR3 sequence is CASSIRTGLNTEAFF. In DNA, the CDR3 is TGCGCCAGCAGCATCCGGACAGGATTGAACACTGAAGCTTTCTTT. V gene TRBV5-1 combines with J gene TRBJ1-1, with 7 bases identical to TRBD1. Trimming cost V 4 bases and J 0 bases; bases outside gene matches: 6. The CDR3 is 15 residues long. The germline gives CDR1 SGHRS, CDR2 YFSETQ. Full variable domain (missing parts from reference TRBV5-1 and TRBJ1-1): KAGVTQTPRYLIKTRGQQVTLSCSPISGHRSVSWYQQTPGQGLQFLFEYFSETQRNKGNFPGRFSGRQFSNSRSEMNVSTLELGDSALYLCASSIRTGLNTEAFFGQGTRLTVV.

The chain carries TRBV2 and TRBJ1-2; 11 bases line up with TRBD1. V gave up 2 bases and J gave up 6 bases; unmatched junction bases: 11. This CDR3 is built from 17 residues. CDR1 is SNHLY, CDR2 FYNNEI, per germline. CDR3 region: CASSERGQGVYVDGYTF. The CDR3 nucleotides read TGTGCCAGCAGTGAAAGGGGACAGGGGGTCTATGTGGATGGCTACACCTTC.

The V call is TRBV11-2, the J call TRBJ1-2, with 9 bases matching TRBD1. With 5 bases clipped from V and 6 bases from J, the junction kept 4 bases outside the gene matches. CDR1 SGHAT and CDR2 FQNNGV come from the germline V gene. The CDR3 runs to 13 residues. The CDR3: CASSVGQGNGYTF. The CDR3 DNA reads as TGTGCCAGCAGCGTAGGACAGGGGAATGGCTACACCTTC.

The chain employs TRBV15 and TRBJ1-1, with D unclear. Germline V gives CDR1 LNHNV, CDR2 YYDKDF (reference sequence). Trimming pared 8 bases from V and 5 bases from J, leaving 21 bases between. The CDR3 totals 15 residues. This CDR3 reads CATLPGRSSGTEAFF. In DNA, the CDR3 is TGTGCCACCCTACCAGGACGTTCCTCGGGGACTGAAGCTTTCTTT. The full variable domain, its missing parts supplied by reference TRBV15 and TRBJ1-1, is DAMVIQNPRYQVTQFGKPVTLSCSQTLNHNVMYWYQQKSSQAPKLLFHYYDKDFNNEADTPDNFQSRRPNTSFCFLDIRSPGLGDTAMYLCATLPGRSSGTEAFFGQGTRLTVV.

CDR3 sequence: CASKAQGLYGYTF. The DNA for the CDR3 is TGTGCCAGCAAGGCCCAGGGACTCTATGGCTACACCTTC. The rearrangement links TRBV2 to TRBJ1-2; TRBD1 might be the D (5 bases). V dropped 7 bases and J dropped 4 bases, with 13 bases sitting between them. CDR1 and CDR2 (germline): SNHLY, FYNNEI. This CDR3 comprises 13 residues.